This record looks at one T cell receptor (beta chain) sequence and its context. The entry originates in a study of T cell changes during pregnancy in multiple sclerosis. In germline, CDR1 is SGHDT, CDR2 YYEEEE. There are 14 residues in the CDR3. Losses at the gene ends were 4 bases for V and 7 bases for J; bases not matched to a gene: 8. Profiling relied on immunoSEQ multiplex PCR, and the TCRdb table lists in-frame clones only, not all of them. This sample has over 35,000 clones, with roughly 87% found just once. The sample here was CD8+ T cells from peripheral blood mononuclear cells, taken in the first trimester of pregnancy. The rearrangement links TRBV5-6 to TRBJ1-5, with 7 bases aligning to TRBD1. This sequence was found in a female donor with multiple sclerosis, enrolled in a pregnancy study. CDR3 region: CASSQGGRGQPQHF. CDR3 in DNA: TGTGCCAGCAGCCAGGGGGGACGGGGCCAGCCCCAGCATTTT.